Shown below are 21 T cell receptor beta chains from a single sample sequenced in a study of blood T cell repertoires in COVID-19. The repertoire was sequenced with immunoSEQ multiplex PCR; TCRdb's copy has only in-frame clones and lacks some. The table lists a few hundred thousand clones, 65% to 85% of them singletons. The sequenced sample was peripheral blood. The receptors were sampled from a woman aged 45-59 years with acute or convalescent COVID-19.

This rearrangement joins TRBV27 to TRBJ1-2; 12 bases are shared with TRBD1. The CDR3 extends over 18 amino acids. The V gene's germline CDR1 is MNHEY and CDR2 SMNVEV (reference sequence). Trimming cost V 1 base and J 4 bases; bases outside gene matches: 10. CDR3 region: CASSLYSGQGARGYGYTF. The CDR3, as DNA: TGTGCCAGCAGTTTATATTCGGGACAGGGGGCGCGCGGCTATGGCTACACCTTC.

The chain links TRBV5-1 to TRBJ1-1, with D possibly matching TRBD1 (6 bases). Trimming removed 4 bases at V and 4 bases at J, with 14 bases between. The CDR3 is made up of 14 amino acids. Per the germline V gene, CDR1 is SGHRS and CDR2 is YFSETQ. Here the CDR3 reads CASSHPTGGTEAFF. In DNA form, the CDR3 reads TGCGCCAGCAGCCACCCGACAGGAGGCACTGAAGCTTTCTTT.

The chain joins TRBV5-6 to TRBJ2-3, with 7 bases aligning to TRBD1. CDR1 SGHDT and CDR2 YYEEEE come from the germline V gene. V lost 2 bases, J lost 2 bases, and 5 bases stayed unmatched. This CDR3 comprises 15 residues. The CDR3 DNA follows: TGTGCCAGCAGCTTTAGGGGGCTTCCCACAGATACGCAGTATTTT. It yields the protein CASSFRGLPTDTQYF.

This clone came up once. This chain links TRBV24-1 with TRBJ2-1; the match to TRBD1 covers 10 bases. Germline trimming cut 3 bases from V and 8 bases from J; bases unmatched to any gene: 9. The CDR3 runs to 16 residues. Germline V gene sequence: CDR1 KGHDR, CDR2 SFDVKD. CDR3 sequence (DNA): TGTGCCACCAGTGATACCGGGACAGGGGAAATCGATGAGCAGTTCTTC. Translation gives CATSDTGTGEIDEQFF.

The rearrangement uses TRBV18 and TRBJ1-6; possibly TRBD1 for D (5 bases). CDR3 length: 15 residues. V lost 3 bases and J 6 bases, leaving 12 bases between the germline ends. Per germline, CDR1 KGHSH and CDR2 LQKENI. Written as DNA, the CDR3 is TGTGCCAGCTCACCGCGGGACCTCTTTAATTCACCCCTCCACTTT. Amino acids: CASSPRDLFNSPLHF.

The chain employs TRBV19 and TRBJ2-5; 10 nucleotides agree with TRBD2. V trimming: 5 bases; J trimming: 4 bases; junction bases outside the gene matches: 7. Germline CDR1 is LNHDA and CDR2 is SQIVND (reference sequence). The CDR3 is 15 residues long. The CDR3 protein is CASSHPSGSGETQYF. CDR3 sequence (DNA): TGTGCCAGTAGTCATCCTAGCGGGAGCGGAGAGACCCAGTACTTC.

The chain couples TRBV25-1 to TRBJ2-3; TRBD1 is a possible D gene (5 bases). Deletions cut 3 bases from V and 4 bases from J, with 5 bases between. This CDR3 comprises 12 residues. Germline CDR1 MGHDK, CDR2 SYGVNS. CDR3 amino acids: CASSDRADTQYF. DNA of the CDR3: TGTGCCAGCAGTGACAGGGCAGATACGCAGTATTTT.

This rearrangement joins TRBV27 to TRBJ1-1; TRBD1 matches at 11 bases. The CDR3 has 15 residues. Germline V lookup: CDR1 MNHEY, CDR2 SMNVEV (reference sequence). After removal of 4 bases from V and 3 bases from J, the junction contained 4 bases not matched to a gene. CDR3 sequence: CASSWTGGTDTEAFF. The CDR3 region has the DNA TGTGCCAGCAGTTGGACAGGGGGCACGGACACTGAAGCTTTCTTT.

The chain joins TRBV7-6 to TRBJ2-3, with 8 bases fitting TRBD1. J gave up 1 base and V 1 base, and 10 bases lay outside the gene matches. Per the germline V gene, CDR1 is SGHVS and CDR2 is FNYEAQ. This CDR3 is 18 amino acids long. CDR3 protein: CASSLVGGAGGRTDTQYF. The CDR3, as DNA: TGTGCCAGCAGCTTAGTAGGGGGCGCAGGGGGCCGCACAGATACGCAGTATTTT.

This clone is a singleton in its sample. The V gene is TRBV30, the J gene TRBJ2-2; TRBD2 matches at 9 bases. Unmatched junction bases numbered 10, after V lost 2 bases and J lost 9 bases. From germline, CDR1 is GTSNPN and CDR2 SVGIG (reference sequence). This CDR3 spans 15 amino acids. This CDR3 reads CAWSMREGLSRELFF. The DNA of the CDR3 is TGTGCCTGGAGTATGCGGGAGGGGCTCTCGAGGGAGCTGTTTTTT.

The chain joins TRBV3-1 (or the pseudogene TRBV3-2) to TRBJ2-1; TRBD1 agrees at 7 bases. Germline CDR1 and CDR2: LGHDT and YNNKEL (reference sequence). Trimming cost V 0 bases and J 4 bases; bases outside gene matches: 0. CDR3 length: 14 amino acids. The CDR3 sequence is CASSQEGQYNEQFF. CDR3 nucleotides: TGTGCCAGCAGCCAAGAGGGACAGTACAATGAGCAGTTCTTC.

The chain joins TRBV9 to TRBJ2-1; D may be TRBD2 (5 bases). Trimming stripped 3 bases from V and 5 bases from J, with 15 bases between. The CDR3 loop spans 15 amino acids. Germline CDR1 reads SGDLS; CDR2 reads YYNGEE. The CDR3 loop reads CASSGGRVGDNEQFF. CDR3 DNA sequence: TGTGCCAGCAGCGGCGGACGGGTCGGGGACAATGAGCAGTTCTTC.

The genes are TRBV19 and TRBJ1-1; 9 bases align to TRBD1. V dropped 4 bases and J dropped 0; count of bases not matched to a gene: 3. Germline-derived CDR1 and CDR2 are LNHDA and SQIVND (reference sequence). The CDR3 is made up of 15 amino acids. The CDR3 loop is CASSRQGGMNTEAFF. Written as DNA, the CDR3 is TGTGCCAGTAGTAGACAGGGGGGGATGAACACTGAAGCTTTCTTT.

The chain has TRBV6-5 and TRBJ2-7, with 9 bases aligning to TRBD2. Germline V gives CDR1 MNHEY, CDR2 SVGAGI. V was pared by 4 bases and J by 4 bases, with 5 bases of the junction left unmatched. The CDR3 consists of 14 residues. CDR3 in amino acids: CASSWREGAYEQYF. The CDR3 region has the DNA TGTGCCAGCAGTTGGCGGGAGGGCGCGTACGAGCAGTACTTC.

The V call is TRBV11-2, the J call TRBJ1-1; 8 nucleotides match TRBD1. The CDR3 is 14 amino acids. The germline V gene encodes CDR1 SGHAT and CDR2 FQNNGV. The V and J ends lost 4 bases and 3 bases, in that order; junction bases with no gene match: 4. CDR3 sequence: CASSWGQVYTEAFF. The CDR3 DNA follows: TGTGCCAGCAGCTGGGGACAGGTATACACTGAAGCTTTCTTT.

This chain joins TRBV5-1 and TRBJ1-2, with 9 bases fitting TRBD1. CDR1 and CDR2 from the germline V gene are SGHRS and YFSETQ. Trimming at V came to 0 bases and at J to 7 bases, leaving 4 bases not matched to a gene. This CDR3 contains 14 residues. CDR3 nucleotides: TGCGCCAGCAGCTTGGGGGGACAGGGAGTTGGCTACACCTTC. Residues: CASSLGGQGVGYTF.

This chain joins TRBV6-4 and TRBJ1-1; tentatively, D is TRBD1 (5 bases). Germline-derived CDR1 and CDR2 are MRHNA and SNTAGT. Trimming took off 5 bases at V and 1 base at J, with 8 bases between the two ends. This CDR3 has 13 amino acids. CDR3 loop: CASSWDWNTEAFF. In DNA, the CDR3 is TGTGCCAGCAGTTGGGACTGGAACACTGAAGCTTTCTTT.

The sample holds one count of this clone. The chain joins TRBV3-1 (or the pseudogene TRBV3-2) to TRBJ1-2; 9 bases are a match to TRBD1. V was pared by 11 bases and J by 5 bases, with 12 bases of the junction left unmatched. Germline assignment: CDR1 LGHDT and CDR2 YNNKEL (reference sequence). This CDR3 spans 14 amino acids. In DNA form, the CDR3 reads TGTGCCGGATCTGGGTCGGGACAGGGATATGGCTACACCTTC. This codes for CAGSGSGQGYGYTF.

V is TRBV24-1 and J is TRBJ2-5; perhaps TRBD1 as D (6 bases). V was trimmed by 5 bases and J by 5 bases, leaving 20 bases between them. The CDR3 length is 16 residues. Germline V gene data show CDR1 as KGHDR and CDR2 as SFDVKD. The chain's CDR3 is CATSATRQEEWETQYF. The DNA of the CDR3 is TGTGCCACCAGTGCCACCCGACAGGAGGAATGGGAGACCCAGTACTTC.

This clone has just one count. The gene calls are TRBV30 and TRBJ2-1, with 11 bases lining up with TRBD2. The CDR3 sequence is 13 residues long. The germline gives CDR1 GTSNPN, CDR2 SVGIG (reference sequence). J gave up 4 bases and V 8 bases, and 4 bases lay outside the gene matches. The CDR3 nucleotides read TGTGCCGCCGGGACTAGCGGATACAATGAGCAGTTCTTC. This gives the protein CAAGTSGYNEQFF.

The chain links TRBV5-1 to TRBJ2-3; the match to TRBD2 covers 11 bases. From germline, CDR1 is SGHRS and CDR2 YFSETQ. The CDR3 has 15 residues. Trimming removed 4 bases from V and 5 bases from J; junction bases left unmatched: 6. The CDR3 loop is CASSDGTSGIDTQYF. The CDR3 coding sequence is TGCGCCAGCAGCGACGGGACTAGCGGCATAGATACGCAGTATTTT. Supplemented by reference TRBV5-1 and TRBJ2-3, the full variable domain reads KAGVTQTPRYLIKTRGQQVTLSCSPISGHRSVSWYQQTPGQGLQFLFEYFSETQRNKGNFPGRFSGRQFSNSRSEMNVSTLELGDSALYLCASSDGTSGIDTQYFGPGTRLTVL.